This T cell receptor beta chain was profiled in a study of shared clonotypes between healthy human individuals. Study-level points and caveats: Incomplete sequencing of sorted subsets was indicated by rarefaction despite large depth. Among the subsets, naive ones generally showed larger estimated richness than memory ones. Only a few donors were included, so the genetic and exposure-history diversity represented was limited.

Trimming cost V 2 bases and J 2 bases, with 13 bases left between them. Germline V gene data show CDR1 as KGHSY and CDR2 as FQNENV. The CDR3 is 16 residues long. It was 200 to 250 ng DNA, 31,000 or so T cell genomes, that sorted-subset replicate PCRs used. Libraries were prepared by immunoSEQ multiplex PCR; TCRdb keeps only in-frame clonotypes and omits some of them. The table has under 850,000 clones, 90% to 95% seen once. As defined, naive CD8 cells were CD45RO-negative and positively selected for CCR7, with terminally differentiated effector memory CD45RA+ cells excluded. As regards this clone: Its antigen remains unknown.

The rearrangement uses TRBV16 and TRBJ2-1, with D uncertain. Material: naive CD8+ T cells sorted from blood. The sequence was collected from a man aged 25 to 40 in good health. CDR3 in amino acids: CASSQHYPDAYNEQFF. The CDR3 nucleotides read TGTGCCAGCAGCCAACATTATCCGGACGCCTACAATGAGCAGTTCTTC.